This T cell receptor beta chain emerged from a study of T cells in Graves' hyperthyroidism and ophthalmopathy. Study-wide context: The blood sample was taken at first diagnosis, before treatment began.

In its sample, this clonotype was seen once. Antigen specificity is unknown. Ophthalmopathy in the patients scored at least 3 on Clinical Activity Score and at least 4 on NOSPECS grade, lasting under 3 months. TCR beta CDR3 regions were amplified from RNA. Initially, a first-round RT-PCR of the TCR CDR3 employed the HTBI primer set. TCRdb reanalysed the multiplex PCR reads using MiXCR and keeps one entry per CDR3 protein. The table includes around 56,000 distinct CDR3 sequences, approximately 57% detected once. The study's findings and limits: Ophthalmopathy was separated from stable hyperthyroidism by a 13 V-J model. The majority of expanded thyroid clonotypes above 0.001 also appeared in blood.

Germline V gives CDR1 LNHNV, CDR2 YYDKDF (reference sequence). The CDR3 sequence is 14 residues long. V was trimmed by 1 base and J by 2 bases, leaving 8 bases between them. This rearrangement joins TRBV15 to TRBJ2-5; D perhaps matches TRBD2 (5 bases). This sequence was found in a woman in her sixties with Graves' ophthalmopathy. Sequenced input: blood. CDR3 sequence (DNA): TGTGCCACCAGCAGAGGGCTAGCACAAGAGACCCAGTACTTC. Translating gives CATSRGLAQETQYF.